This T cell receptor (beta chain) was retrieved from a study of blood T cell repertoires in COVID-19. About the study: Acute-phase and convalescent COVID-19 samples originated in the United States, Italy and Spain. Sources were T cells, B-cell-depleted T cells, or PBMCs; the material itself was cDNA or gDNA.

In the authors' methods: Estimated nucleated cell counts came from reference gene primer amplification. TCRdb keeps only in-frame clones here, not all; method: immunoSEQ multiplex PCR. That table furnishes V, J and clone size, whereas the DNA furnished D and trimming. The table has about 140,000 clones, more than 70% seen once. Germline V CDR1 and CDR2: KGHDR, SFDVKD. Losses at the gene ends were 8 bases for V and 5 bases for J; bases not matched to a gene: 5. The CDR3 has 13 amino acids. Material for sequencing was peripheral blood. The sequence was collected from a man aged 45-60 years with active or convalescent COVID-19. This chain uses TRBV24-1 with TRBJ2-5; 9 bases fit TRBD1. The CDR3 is CATNDRGRETQYF. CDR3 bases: TGTGCCACCAACGACAGGGGGAGGGAGACCCAGTACTTC.